The sequence of this T cell receptor (beta chain) was determined in a study of T-cell reconstitution after alpha-beta-depleted transplantation in children. TCRbeta library construction was performed incorporating unique molecular identifiers. Via MiXCR, TCRdb re-called the PCR reads, giving one row per CDR3 protein. The repertoire includes about 130,000 distinct CDR3 sequences, more than 9.5% of them detected once, and about 25% sits in the top ten. CDR3 length equals 18 residues. The junction had 6 bases not matched to a gene; V was cut back by 2 bases and J by 4 bases. CDR1 LGHNA and CDR2 YSLEER come from the germline V gene. General study results and limits: Fresh T-cell production supplied most of the T-cell counts and diversity seen one year after transplant. Surviving recipient T cells and thymic progenitors underlay high day-60 TCRbeta diversity in some patients. Several hundred expanded graft clones reportedly supplied alpha-beta T cells about two months after transplant.

With respect to this clonotype: Its antigen is currently unknown.

This TCR was sampled from a girl under two years old who had a stem cell transplant for combined immunodeficiency, so the T cells may come from the graft donor. The material was PBMCs, mostly from graft donor cells, obtained 180 days after TCRalphabeta/CD19-depleted stem cell transplant. V and J are TRBV4-3 and TRBJ2-1, with 15 bases fitting TRBD2. The CDR3 bases are TGCGCCAGCAGCCAATCCGGGACTAGCGGGAGGCGATACAATGAGCAGTTCTTC. Translated, it gives CASSQSGTSGRRYNEQFF.